The text below deals with one TCR beta chain. TCRdb keeps only in-frame clones here, not all; method: immunoSEQ multiplex PCR. Of fewer than 350,000 clones listed, around 89% are singletons. This sample is part of a study of blood T cell repertoires in COVID-19. Germline V gene sequence: CDR1 SGHNT, CDR2 YYREEE (reference sequence). The length of the CDR3 is 16 residues. V gave up 4 bases and J gave up 0 bases; unmatched junction bases: 6. Sequenced material: peripheral blood. The chain couples TRBV5-4 to TRBJ1-3; 8 nucleotides match TRBD1. The receptor's source is a man between 35 and 55 years old with acute or convalescent COVID-19. This CDR3 is CASSQGQATSGNTIYF. In DNA, the CDR3 is TGTGCCAGCAGCCAGGGACAGGCAACCTCTGGAAACACCATATATTTT.